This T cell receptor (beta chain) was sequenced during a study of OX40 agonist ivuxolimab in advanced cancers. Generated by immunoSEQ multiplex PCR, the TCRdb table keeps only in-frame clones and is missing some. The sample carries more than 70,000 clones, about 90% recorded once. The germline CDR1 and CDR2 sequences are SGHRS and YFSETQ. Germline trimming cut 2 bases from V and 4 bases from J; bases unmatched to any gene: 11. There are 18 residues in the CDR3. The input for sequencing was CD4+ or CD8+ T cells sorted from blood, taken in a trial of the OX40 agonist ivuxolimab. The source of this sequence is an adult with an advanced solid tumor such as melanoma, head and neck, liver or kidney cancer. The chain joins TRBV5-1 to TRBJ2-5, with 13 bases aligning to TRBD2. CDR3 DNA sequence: TGCGCCAGCAGCTTTGTCGGACTAGCGGGAGAGAATGGAGAGACCCAGTACTTC. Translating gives CASSFVGLAGENGETQYF.